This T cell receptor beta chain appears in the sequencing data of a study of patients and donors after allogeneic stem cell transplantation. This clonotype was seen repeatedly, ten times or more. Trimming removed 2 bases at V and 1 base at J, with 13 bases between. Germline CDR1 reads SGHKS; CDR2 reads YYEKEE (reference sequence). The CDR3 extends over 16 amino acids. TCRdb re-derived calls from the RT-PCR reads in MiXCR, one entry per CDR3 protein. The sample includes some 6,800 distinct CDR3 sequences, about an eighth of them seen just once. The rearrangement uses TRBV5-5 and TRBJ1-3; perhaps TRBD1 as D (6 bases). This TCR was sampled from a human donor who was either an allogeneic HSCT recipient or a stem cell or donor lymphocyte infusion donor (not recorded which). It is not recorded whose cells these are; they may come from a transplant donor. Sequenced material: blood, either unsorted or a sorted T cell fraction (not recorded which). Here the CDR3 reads CASSFSGVQSGNTIYF. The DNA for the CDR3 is TGTGCCAGCAGCTTTTCAGGGGTTCAGTCTGGAAACACCATATATTTT.